One and the same sample provided the 29 T cell receptor beta chains below, sequenced in a study of neurological immune-mediated disorders (dated by TCRdb to between 2018 and 2020). To prepare the library, 5' RACE was applied. Reads for this sample came from an Illumina HiSeq 2500. TCRdb itself trimmed the public reads at Q25 with fastp, ran MiXCR and retained productive beta chains. Each record represents a unique CDR3 protein, reported with the most common genes and DNA among its rows. The sample has tens of thousands of distinct CDR3 sequences on record, roughly 10% of them singletons. The top ten clones comprise 9.5% to 15% of the sample. The meaning of the sample's time point label: longitudinal time-point 2. The sequenced sample consisted of PBMCs. The receptor source for this set is a man aged 30-40 years in good health.

This clonotype has ten or more counts. This rearrangement joins TRBV29-1 to TRBJ2-2; tentative D call: TRBD2 (5 bases). V was pared by 3 bases and J by 7 bases, with 15 bases between. The germline V gene has CDR1 SQVTM and CDR2 ANQGSEA. The CDR3 totals 14 residues. The CDR3 region is CSVDSSALGGELFF. The CDR3 bases are TGCAGCGTTGATAGTAGCGCCCTAGGCGGGGAGCTGTTTTTT.

This clonotype was recorded many times. The chain has TRBV29-1 and TRBJ2-1; 7 positions agree with TRBD2. V was clipped by 3 bases and J by 7 bases; unmatched bases: 18. The CDR3 is made up of 17 amino acids. CDR1 and CDR2 from the germline V gene are SQVTM and ANQGSEA. The CDR3 spells CSVEGGRVATQWNEQFF. The CDR3, as DNA: TGCAGCGTTGAGGGGGGGAGGGTGGCCACCCAATGGAATGAGCAGTTCTTC.

This clonotype was recorded many times. V gene TRBV5-1 combines with J gene TRBJ2-7, with 9 bases that match TRBD1. Trimming took 1 base from V and 3 from J; bases not matched to a gene: 11. The CDR3 contains 17 residues. CDR1 and CDR2 from the germline V gene are SGHRS and YFSETQ. The CDR3 spells CASSLRFPWDRDYEQYF. CDR3 DNA sequence: TGCGCCAGCAGCTTGAGATTTCCTTGGGACAGGGACTACGAGCAGTACTTC.

This clonotype was detected ten times or more. The CDR3: CASSPRQGGSSYNSPLHF. CDR3 sequence (DNA): TGTGCCAGCAGCCCTAGACAGGGAGGGAGCTCCTATAATTCACCCCTCCACTTT. This sequence joins TRBV11-2 and TRBJ1-6; 7 bases are shared with TRBD1. CDR3 length: 18 amino acids. From germline, CDR1 is SGHAT and CDR2 FQNNGV. V lost 5 bases, J lost 0 bases, and 10 bases stayed unmatched.

This clonotype was found many times. J is TRBJ2-7 and V is TRBV20-1, with D unclear. Germline CDR1 reads DFQATT; CDR2 reads SNEGSKA (reference sequence). This CDR3 comprises 13 residues. Trimming pared 6 bases from V and 0 bases from J, leaving 12 bases between. In DNA, the CDR3 is TGCAGTGCGGATGGCTCTTCCTCCTACGAGCAGTACTTC. Translating gives CSADGSSSYEQYF.

This clonotype came up a few times. The chain combines TRBV7-9 with TRBJ2-3; D ambiguous. There are 13 residues in the CDR3. Germline CDR1 and CDR2: SEHNR and FQNEAQ (reference sequence). V dropped 5 bases and J dropped 10 bases, with 16 bases sitting between them. CDR3 DNA sequence: TGTGCCAGCAGCCGCCAACAGATTAGATCGCAGTATTTT. It is translated as CASSRQQIRSQYF.

This clonotype appeared many times. The rearrangement links TRBV9 to TRBJ2-7; 9 nucleotides line up with TRBD1. The J segment lost 4 bases and the V segment lost 3 bases, leaving 8 bases of the junction unmatched. The length of the CDR3 is 15 residues. Germline CDR1 and CDR2: SGDLS and YYNGEE. For the CDR3, the DNA is TGTGCCAGCAGCGAAACAGGGGGCACAGGTTACGAGCAGTACTTC. It specifies CASSETGGTGYEQYF.

This clonotype showed up many times. The J gene is TRBJ1-1, the V gene TRBV27; unclear D gene. V was shortened by 4 bases and J by 0 bases, with 6 bases between the two germline ends. Per the germline V gene, CDR1 is MNHEY and CDR2 is SMNVEV (reference sequence). CDR3 length: 13 amino acids. CDR3 residues: CASSSAMNTEAFF. CDR3 nucleotides: TGTGCCAGCAGTTCCGCTATGAACACTGAAGCTTTCTTT.

This clonotype was counted many times. The chain links TRBV28 to TRBJ1-2, with D unresolved. The CDR3 has 15 amino acids. V was shortened by 1 base and J by 3 bases, with 12 bases between the two germline ends. Germline-derived CDR1 and CDR2 are MDHEN and SYDVKM. The CDR3 spells CASSLSSMGYYGYTF. The DNA of the CDR3 is TGTGCCAGCAGTTTATCCAGTATGGGGTACTATGGCTACACCTTC.

This clonotype came up many times. J is TRBJ2-3 and V is TRBV27; 12 nucleotides align to TRBD2. The length of the CDR3 is 13 residues. Germline V gene data show CDR1 as MNHEY and CDR2 as SMNVEV (reference sequence). The trim removed 7 bases at V and 6 bases at J, leaving 2 bases unmatched. CDR3 in amino acids: CASKLAGGDTQYF. DNA of the CDR3: TGTGCCAGCAAACTAGCGGGAGGCGATACGCAGTATTTT.

This clonotype was counted at least ten times. The chain recombines TRBV29-1 with TRBJ1-1, with 9 bases aligning to TRBD1. The germline V gene encodes CDR1 SQVTM and CDR2 ANQGSEA. The V segment lost 6 bases and the J segment 4 bases; nucleotides outside the gene matches: 6. The CDR3 loop spans 13 amino acids. CDR3: CSVAQDRGTEAFF. The CDR3 nucleotides are TGCAGCGTCGCCCAGGACAGGGGCACTGAAGCTTTCTTT.

This clonotype was recorded at least ten times. V gene TRBV20-1 combines with J gene TRBJ1-1; 7 bases map to TRBD1. The trim removed 3 bases at V and 0 bases at J, leaving 10 bases unmatched. From germline, CDR1 is DFQATT and CDR2 SNEGSKA (reference sequence). The CDR3 has 16 amino acids. The CDR3 DNA reads TGCAGTGCTAGGGGGGCAGGGGGAGATGTGAACACTGAAGCTTTCTTT. Residues: CSARGAGGDVNTEAFF.

The table lists this clonotype with many counts. For the CDR3, the DNA is TGTGCCAGCAGCGGCCGGGACGATTTCGCGAGCTCCTACAATGAGCAGTTCTTC. Amino acids: CASSGRDDFASSYNEQFF. The chain uses TRBV9 and TRBJ2-1; either TRBD1 or TRBD2 may fit D (5 bases each). The V and J ends lost 3 bases and 0 bases respectively, with 19 bases between them. This CDR3 contains 18 residues. CDR1 is SGDLS, CDR2 YYNGEE, per germline.

The sample holds many counts of this clonotype. This chain connects TRBV2 to TRBJ2-3; possible D gene TRBD1, 5 bases. Trimming cost V 9 bases and J 1 base, with 17 bases left between them. The germline CDR1 and CDR2 sequences are SNHLY and FYNNEI. This CDR3 has 15 amino acids. CDR3 residues: CARERGGAGTDTQYF. The CDR3 bases are TGTGCCAGAGAGCGTGGTGGGGCAGGCACAGATACGCAGTATTTT.

At least ten counts were recorded for this clonotype. The chain recombines TRBV20-1 with TRBJ2-7; TRBD1 aligns across 9 bases. The trim removed 3 bases at V and 4 bases at J, leaving 7 bases unmatched. CDR1 and CDR2 from the germline V gene are DFQATT and SNEGSKA (reference sequence). The CDR3 loop spans 14 amino acids. The CDR3 protein is CSARETGGLYEQYF. CDR3 bases: TGCAGTGCTAGGGAGACAGGGGGACTGTACGAGCAGTACTTC.

This clonotype turned up a few times. The genes are TRBV29-1 and TRBJ2-5; 7 nucleotides align to TRBD1. The CDR3 is 12 amino acids. Germline CDR1 is SQVTM and CDR2 is ANQGSEA. J was trimmed by 5 bases and V by 7 bases; bases with no gene match: 7. The CDR3 spells CSGRQGDETQYF. The CDR3 DNA follows: TGCAGCGGCCGACAGGGAGATGAGACCCAGTACTTC. Variable domain in full (rest from reference TRBV29-1 and TRBJ2-5): SAVISQKPSRDICQRGTSLTIQCQVDSQVTMMFWYRQQPGQSLTLIATANQGSEATYESGFVIDKFPISRPNLTFSTLTVSNMSPEDSSIYLCSGRQGDETQYFGPGTRLLVL.

This clonotype has a count of ten or more. V is TRBV24-1 and J is TRBJ2-2, with unresolved D. Germline V gives CDR1 KGHDR, CDR2 SFDVKD. CDR3 size: 16 residues. With 1 base removed from V and 1 base from J, the gap between germline ends came to 9 bases. The CDR3 region has the DNA TGTGCCACCAGTGATTTCCCCAGAAAGAACACCGGGGAGCTGTTTTTT. Translation: CATSDFPRKNTGELFF.

This clonotype was recorded at least ten times. The chain links TRBV20-1 to TRBJ2-5, with 9 bases matching TRBD2. The ends lost 2 bases at V and 5 bases at J; junction bases unmatched: 9. The CDR3 has 15 residues. CDR1 and CDR2 from the germline V gene are DFQATT and SNEGSKA (reference sequence). The CDR3 region is CSARMAGGSGETQYF. CDR3 DNA: TGCAGTGCTAGAATGGCGGGAGGGTCCGGGGAGACCCAGTACTTC.

This clonotype was seen only a few times. The rearrangement links TRBV6-2 or TRBV6-3 to TRBJ2-5; D possibly corresponds to TRBD2 (6 bases). Between the trimmed V and J ends, which lost 2 bases and 2 bases, there was a span of 6 bases. CDR1 MNHEY and CDR2 SVGEGT come from the germline V gene. CDR3 size: 13 residues. The CDR3 DNA follows: TGTGCCAGCAGTTACGCGGGACAAGAGACCCAGTACTTC. Translation gives CASSYAGQETQYF.

Ten or more counts support this clonotype. The chain recombines TRBV10-3 with TRBJ2-2; D tentatively reads TRBD1 or TRBD2 (8 bases each). There are 18 residues in the CDR3. V shed 4 bases and J shed 4 bases, with 22 bases lying between them. The V gene's germline CDR1 is ENHRY and CDR2 SYGVKD. This chain's CDR3 is CAISADRGNSGSTGELFF. The CDR3 DNA follows: TGTGCCATCAGTGCCGACAGGGGAAACAGCGGGAGCACCGGGGAGCTGTTTTTT.

This clonotype occurred many times. This chain joins TRBV7-2 and TRBJ1-1, with D hard to call. CDR1 SGHTA and CDR2 FQGNSA come from the germline V gene. The CDR3 covers 14 residues. Trimming stripped 0 bases from V and 5 bases from J, with 10 bases between. This CDR3 is CASSLAGTLTEAFF. The DNA of the CDR3 is TGTGCCAGCAGCTTAGCGGGTACGCTTACTGAAGCTTTCTTT.

This clonotype has ten or more counts. The CDR3 DNA sequence: TGTGCCAGCAGTTACTCGGGCGGGGGAAATTCACCCCTCCACTTT. This sequence encodes CASSYSGGGNSPLHF. The chain uses TRBV6-6 and TRBJ1-6; a possible D gene is TRBD1 (5 bases). Trimming left V 0 bases short and J 7 bases short, with 10 bases between. The length of the CDR3 is 15 residues. Germline CDR1 reads MNHNY; CDR2 reads SVGAGI (reference sequence).

This clonotype has ten or more counts. The genes are TRBV10-3 and TRBJ2-1; D gene ambiguous. CDR1 and CDR2 from the germline V gene are ENHRY and SYGVKD. The CDR3 has 12 amino acids. The V gene lost 6 bases and the J gene lost 2 bases, with 5 bases spanning the gap. The CDR3 DNA sequence: TGTGCCATCAGCGGAGCCTACAATGAGCAGTTCTTC. Amino acid sequence: CAISGAYNEQFF.

This clonotype was seen repeatedly, ten times or more. V and J are TRBV27 and TRBJ1-5; TRBD1 matches at 7 bases. CDR1 and CDR2 from the germline V gene are MNHEY and SMNVEV (reference sequence). V lost 5 bases and J lost 6; bases outside the gene matches: 7. The CDR3 runs 14 residues. CDR3 bases: TGTGCCAGCAGTCCTGCGCAGGGGGTTCAGCCCCAGCATTTT. Protein sequence: CASSPAQGVQPQHF.

The chain couples TRBV7-7 to TRBJ2-1; 8 nucleotides align to TRBD1. This CDR3 contains 13 residues. Germline CDR1 SSHAT, CDR2 FNYEAQ (reference sequence). Trimming took 4 bases from V and 12 from J; bases not matched to a gene: 8. This CDR3 is CASSSNAGTGQFF. CDR3 sequence (DNA): TGTGCCAGCAGCTCGAACGCGGGGACAGGGCAGTTCTTC.

This clonotype came up a few times. The chain uses TRBV6-1 and TRBJ2-3, with a weak D call TRBD2 (7 bases). This CDR3 is 15 amino acids long. Germline CDR1 is MNHNS and CDR2 is SASEGT. Trimming shortened V by 6 bases and J by 0 bases, and 13 bases separated the two germline ends. CDR3 region: CASRKGGASTDTQYF. The DNA of the CDR3 is TGTGCCAGCAGAAAAGGGGGGGCTAGCACAGATACGCAGTATTTT.

In regard to this clonotype: The junction departs from the called germline gene at one end, perhaps through a read error. The rearrangement uses TRBV27 and TRBJ2-3; 11 bases map to TRBD1. CDR3 length equals 16 residues. Germline assignment: CDR1 MNHEY and CDR2 SMNVEV (reference sequence). The CDR3 DNA reads as TGTGCCATCAGTTGGATGGACAGGGGGCCCTCAGATACGCAGTATTTT. This gives the protein CAISWMDRGPSDTQYF.

On this clonotype: At one of its ends the junction is not consistent with the germline gene, which may arise from a read error. The J gene is TRBJ1-3, the V gene TRBV18, with a tentative D call TRBD1 (6 bases). CDR1 and CDR2 from the germline V gene are KGHSH and LQKENI. The CDR3 totals 16 residues. This CDR3 reads CANSPPAGDSGNTIYF. In DNA form, the CDR3 reads TGTGCCAACTCACCACCAGCAGGGGACTCTGGAAACACCATATATTTT.

For the CDR3, the DNA is TGCGCCAGCAGCGAAACAGCGGGTGGTGGGGCCAACGTCCTGACTTTC. This gives the protein CASSETAGGGANVLTF. The gene calls are TRBV5-1 and TRBJ2-6, with D perhaps TRBD2 (6 bases). This CDR3 contains 16 residues. Trimming took off 4 bases at V and 3 bases at J, with 14 bases between the two ends. CDR1 and CDR2 (germline): SGHRS, YFSETQ.